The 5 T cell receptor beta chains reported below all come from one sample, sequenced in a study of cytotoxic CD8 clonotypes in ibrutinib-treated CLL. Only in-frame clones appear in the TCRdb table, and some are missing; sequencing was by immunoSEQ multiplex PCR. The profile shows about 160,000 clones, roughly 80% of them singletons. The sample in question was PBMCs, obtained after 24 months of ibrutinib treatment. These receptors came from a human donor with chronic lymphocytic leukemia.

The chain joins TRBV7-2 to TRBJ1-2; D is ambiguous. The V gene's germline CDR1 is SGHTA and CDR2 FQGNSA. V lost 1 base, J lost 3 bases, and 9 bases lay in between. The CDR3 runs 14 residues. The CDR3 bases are TGTGCCAGCAGCTTAGACAAGTACGACTATGGCTACACCTTC. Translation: CASSLDKYDYGYTF.

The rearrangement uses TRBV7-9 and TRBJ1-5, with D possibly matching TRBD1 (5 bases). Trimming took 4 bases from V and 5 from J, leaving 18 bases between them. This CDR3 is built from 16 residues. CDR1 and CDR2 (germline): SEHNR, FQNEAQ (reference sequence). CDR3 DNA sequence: TGTGCCAGCAGCTCGCGTCGGGGCGGAGTGGATCAGCCCCAGCATTTT. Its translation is CASSSRRGGVDQPQHF.

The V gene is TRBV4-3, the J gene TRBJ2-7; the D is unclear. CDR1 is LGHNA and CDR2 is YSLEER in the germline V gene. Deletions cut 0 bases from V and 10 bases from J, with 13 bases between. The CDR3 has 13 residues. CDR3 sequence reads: CASSQDLGQNQYF. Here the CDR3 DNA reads TGCGCCAGCAGCCAAGATTTAGGGCAGAATCAGTACTTC.

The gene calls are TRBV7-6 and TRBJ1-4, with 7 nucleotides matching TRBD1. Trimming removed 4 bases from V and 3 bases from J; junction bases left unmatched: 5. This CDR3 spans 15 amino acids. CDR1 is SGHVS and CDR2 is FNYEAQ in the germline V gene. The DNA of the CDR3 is TGTGCCAGCAGCTCACAGGGGCCGGCTAATGAAAAACTGTTTTTT. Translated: CASSSQGPANEKLFF.

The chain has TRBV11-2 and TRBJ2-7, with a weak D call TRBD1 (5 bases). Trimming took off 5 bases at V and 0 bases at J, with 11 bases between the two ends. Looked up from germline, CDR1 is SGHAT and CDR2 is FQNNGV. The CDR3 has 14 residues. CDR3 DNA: TGTGCCAGCAGCACAAGGACAACCTCCTACGAGCAGTACTTC. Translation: CASSTRTTSYEQYF.